Listed below are T cell receptor beta chains from one sample, sequenced in a study of TIL therapy for anti-PD-1-resistant metastatic lung cancer. Profiled with immunoSEQ multiplex PCR; TCRdb holds only in-frame clones, not every one. The data hold approximately 97,000 clones, with around 71% observed a single time. This specimen consisted of tumor tissue, obtained at baseline. The receptors shown here come from a person aged 25-85 years with non-small cell lung cancer. Both conserved end residues are part of each CDR3. A D gene is named only where the DNA matches it firmly. Not all rows give a size; the values are once, few, many and, for expanded clones, a class.

D gene,V gene,clone size,J gene,CDR3 protein,CDR3 DNA
-,TRBV5-1,-,TRBJ2-5,CASTLGDQETQYF,TGCGCCAGCACCCTAGGGGACCAAGAGACCCAGTACTTC
-,TRBV5-1,-,TRBJ1-3,CASSLDSQLSGNTIYF,TGCGCCAGCAGCTTGGACAGTCAACTCTCTGGAAACACCATATATTTT
-,TRBV6-5,-,TRBJ1-6,CASSYLGDHHF,TGTGCCAGCAGTTATCTGGGGGACCACCACTTT
-,TRBV6-6,-,TRBJ2-3,CATSGHISTDTQYF,TGTGCCACCTCGGGACACATTAGCACAGATACGCAGTATTTT
TRBD1,TRBV6-2/TRBV6-3,-,TRBJ1-4,CASSYPGTGSEKLFF,TGTGCCAGCAGTTACCCTGGGACAGGGAGCGAAAAACTGTTTTTT
-,TRBV2,-,TRBJ2-5,CASIRDNFETQYF,TGTGCCAGCATCCGGGACAACTTTGAGACCCAGTACTTC
-,TRBV27,few,TRBJ1-1,CASSLSPRGNTEAFF,TGTGCCAGCAGTTTATCCCCAAGGGGGAACACTGAAGCTTTCTTT
-,TRBV18,-,TRBJ2-1,CASSSRRGHADEQFF,TGTGCCAGCTCATCCCGGCGGGGGCACGCCGATGAGCAGTTCTTC
TRBD1,TRBV11-2,-,TRBJ1-6,CASSPQGANSPLHF,TGTGCCAGCAGCCCACAGGGGGCAAATTCACCCCTCCACTTT
TRBD1,TRBV7-6,-,TRBJ2-1,CASSLWGRGRFEANEQFF,TGTGCCAGCAGCTTATGGGGCAGGGGGCGATTTGAAGCCAATGAGCAGTTCTTC
-,TRBV18,-,TRBJ1-4,CASSPRSATNEKLFF,TGTGCCAGCTCACCGAGGAGCGCAACTAATGAAAAACTGTTTTTT
-,TRBV28,-,TRBJ1-1,CASSPNLGMNTEAFF,TGTGCCAGCAGTCCGAACTTGGGTATGAACACTGAAGCTTTCTTT
TRBD2,TRBV11-2,-,TRBJ2-7,CASSLDRASGTSSYEQYF,TGTGCCAGCAGCTTAGATAGGGCTAGCGGGACCAGCTCCTACGAGCAGTACTTC
TRBD2,TRBV11-2,-,TRBJ2-7,CASSLDASSASGIYEQYF,TGTGCCAGCAGCTTAGACGCGTCTTCGGCTAGCGGGATCTACGAGCAGTACTTC
TRBD2,TRBV9,-,TRBJ2-3,CASSVAGGGKDTQYF,TGTGCCAGCAGCGTAGCGGGAGGGGGGAAAGATACGCAGTATTTT
-,TRBV18,-,TRBJ1-1,CASSPRFLSDTEAFF,TGTGCCAGCTCACCGCGTTTCTTGTCGGATACTGAAGCTTTCTTT
TRBD1,TRBV7-9,-,TRBJ1-5,CASSSTGGNQPQHF,TGTGCCAGCAGCTCGACAGGGGGCAATCAGCCCCAGCATTTT
TRBD2,TRBV5-1,-,TRBJ2-3,CASSWAPAGVSTDTQYF,TGCGCCAGCAGCTGGGCCCCAGCGGGAGTAAGCACAGATACGCAGTATTTT
-,TRBV12-3/TRBV12-4,once,TRBJ2-5,CASSSGTQETQYF,TGTGCCAGCAGCTCCGGGACTCAAGAGACCCAGTACTTC
TRBD1,TRBV6-5,-,TRBJ2-7,CASSYSRGRGSYEQYF,TGTGCCAGCAGTTACTCTCGGGGCAGGGGGTCCTACGAGCAGTACTTC